These 20 T cell receptor beta chains were all obtained from the same sample, sequenced in a study of cytomegalovirus exposure and HLA in healthy donors. Researchers ran the PCR with 60 Vbeta and 13 Jbeta primers. Data came from immunoSEQ multiplex PCR; TCRdb stores just in-frame clones and leaves some out. The sample contains approximately 77,000 clones, about 71% of which appear only once. Source material: PBMCs. Receptors were obtained from a woman between 40 and 55 years old in good health and CMV-seronegative.

V and J are TRBV28 and TRBJ2-7, with 7 positions matching TRBD1. V lost 6 bases, J lost 3 bases, and 2 bases stayed unmatched. Germline CDR1 MDHEN, CDR2 SYDVKM. This CDR3 is 12 amino acids long. CDR3 bases: TGTGCCAGCAGGGGACAGAACTACGAGCAGTACTTC. It encodes CASRGQNYEQYF.

The gene calls are TRBV7-9 and TRBJ1-2; possibly TRBD1 for D (5 bases). The germline gives CDR1 SEHNR, CDR2 FQNEAQ (reference sequence). Trimming took off 3 bases at V and 6 bases at J, with 14 bases between the two ends. The CDR3 runs 14 residues. CDR3 sequence reads: CASSFGGGYDGYTF. The CDR3 nucleotides read TGTGCCAGCAGCTTCGGGGGTGGATATGATGGCTACACCTTC.

The chain recombines TRBV7-3 with TRBJ1-1; TRBD1 agrees at 12 bases. This CDR3 spans 13 amino acids. Germline V gene lookup returns CDR1 SGHTA and CDR2 FQGTGA. V dropped 3 bases and J dropped 8; count of bases not matched to a gene: 1. The CDR3 region has the DNA TGTGCCAGCAGCTTGGGACAGGGGGCGGAAGCTTTCTTT. It specifies CASSLGQGAEAFF. Supplemented by reference TRBV7-3 and TRBJ1-1, the full variable domain reads GAGVSQTPSNKVTEKGKYVELRCDPISGHTALYWYRQSLGQGPEFLIYFQGTGAADDSGLPNDRFFAVRPEGSVSTLKIQRTERGDSAVYLCASSLGQGAEAFFGQGTRLTVV.

This chain links TRBV25-1 with TRBJ2-2; TRBD2 is a possible D gene (6 bases). Per germline, CDR1 MGHDK and CDR2 SYGVNS. V lost 6 bases, J lost 1 base, and 9 bases lay in between. The CDR3 covers 14 residues. CDR3 residues: CASSKRVNTGELFF. The CDR3 nucleotides read TGTGCCAGCAGCAAGCGGGTGAACACCGGGGAGCTGTTTTTT.

The chain has TRBV11-2 and TRBJ1-2; TRBD1 might be the D (6 bases). V lost 5 bases to trimming and J lost 0 bases, with 19 bases between them. This CDR3 region has 17 residues. Germline values: CDR1 SGHAT, CDR2 FQNNGV. The CDR3 here is CASSPIGWTVSNYGYTF. CDR3 sequence (DNA): TGTGCCAGCAGCCCTATAGGGTGGACAGTTTCTAACTATGGCTACACCTTC.

In DNA, the CDR3 is TGTGCCAGCAGCCTCCTTCGCTACGAGCAGTACTTC. This codes for CASSLLRYEQYF. V and J are TRBV7-8 and TRBJ2-7; no firm D call. The CDR3 totals 12 residues. Germline CDR1 and CDR2: SGHVS and FQNEAQ. V gave up 5 bases and J gave up 3 bases, with 8 bases separating them.

This clone was detected only once. The chain links TRBV15 to TRBJ2-7; 9 nucleotides align to TRBD2. V shed 0 bases, J shed 2 bases, and the junction held 5 bases outside the gene matches. The CDR3 has 16 residues. CDR1 and CDR2 from the germline V gene are LNHNV and YYDKDF (reference sequence). DNA of the CDR3: TGTGCCACCAGCAGAGATGTGGCTAGCGGGGCCTACGAGCAGTACTTC. It encodes CATSRDVASGAYEQYF.

V is TRBV11-2 and J is TRBJ1-4; D is unclear. Trimming left V 4 bases short and J 10 bases short, with 7 bases between. The CDR3 sequence is 11 residues long. The germline CDR1 and CDR2 sequences are SGHAT and FQNNGV. The CDR3 protein is CASSSGGKLFF. The CDR3 DNA reads TGTGCCAGCAGCTCGGGTGGAAAACTGTTTTTT.

This chain connects TRBV9 to TRBJ2-2, with 7 nucleotides matching TRBD1. CDR1 SGDLS and CDR2 YYNGEE come from the germline V gene. The CDR3 loop spans 13 amino acids. The V gene end was trimmed by 7 bases and the J gene end by 2 bases; junction bases not matched to a gene: 2. The CDR3 DNA follows: TGTGCCAGCGGGACAGACAACACCGGGGAGCTGTTTTTT. This encodes CASGTDNTGELFF.

The rearrangement joins TRBV6-1 to TRBJ1-5; 8 bases match TRBD1. Germline V gene lookup returns CDR1 MNHNS and CDR2 SASEGT. The CDR3 is made up of 19 amino acids. The junction had 12 bases not matched to a gene; V was cut back by 2 bases and J by 0 bases. The chain's CDR3 is CASSERRGQGSYSNQPQHF. The CDR3 DNA is TGTGCCAGCAGTGAACGGAGAGGACAGGGATCCTATAGCAATCAGCCCCAGCATTTT.

This chain joins TRBV6-6 and TRBJ1-5; D remains unclear. V lost 2 bases to trimming and J lost 1 base, with 6 bases between them. Germline CDR1 and CDR2: MNHNY and SVGAGI (reference sequence). This CDR3 is built from 14 residues. The CDR3 DNA follows: TGTGCCAGCAGTTACGACTTGAGCAATCAGCCCCAGCATTTT. This gives the protein CASSYDLSNQPQHF.

The chain recombines TRBV27 with TRBJ2-1; 9 bases are shared with TRBD2. The junction had 8 bases not matched to a gene; V was cut back by 5 bases and J by 9 bases. The CDR3 contains 14 residues. Looked up from germline, CDR1 is MNHEY and CDR2 is SMNVEV (reference sequence). Here the CDR3 DNA reads TGTGCCAGCAGTCCCGGGACTAGCCATGGTGAGCAGTTCTTC. It is translated as CASSPGTSHGEQFF.

The chain employs TRBV6-4 and TRBJ2-2, with TRBD1 identical over 7 bases. Germline V lookup: CDR1 MRHNA, CDR2 SNTAGT. The CDR3 length is 14 residues. Unmatched junction bases numbered 4, after V lost 4 bases and J lost 5 bases. CDR3 sequence: CASSATGWTGELFF. DNA for the CDR3: TGTGCCAGCAGTGCGACAGGGTGGACCGGGGAGCTGTTTTTT.

There are a few counts of this clone. The chain links TRBV6-1 to TRBJ2-7; TRBD2 matches 8 bases. This CDR3 comprises 11 residues. V trimming: 7 bases; J trimming: 13 bases; junction bases outside the gene matches: 9. Germline lookup yields CDR1 MNHNS and CDR2 SASEGT. CDR3 residues: CASTDGGAPYF. For the CDR3, the DNA is TGTGCCAGCACCGACGGGGGGGCCCCATACTTC.

The rearrangement joins TRBV27 to TRBJ1-1, with a weak D call TRBD1 (6 bases). V was cut by 5 bases and J by 3 bases, with 13 bases left in between. This CDR3 spans 14 amino acids. Germline V gene data show CDR1 as MNHEY and CDR2 as SMNVEV (reference sequence). The CDR3 sequence: CASSPQGSHTEAFF. DNA of the CDR3: TGTGCCAGCAGTCCCCAGGGGAGTCACACTGAAGCTTTCTTT.

This clone was observed once. The rearrangement uses TRBV9 and TRBJ2-3; D is perhaps TRBD2 (5 bases). Trimming shortened V by 2 bases and J by 4 bases, and 11 bases separated the two germline ends. CDR1 is SGDLS, CDR2 YYNGEE, per germline. This CDR3 comprises 14 residues. The CDR3 nucleotides read TGTGCCAGCAGCGTTCATACGCGGGCAGATACGCAGTATTTT. It is translated as CASSVHTRADTQYF.

The J gene is TRBJ1-5, the V gene TRBV10-3; D is uncertain. The CDR3 contains 13 residues. Deletions cut 0 bases from V and 6 bases from J, with 6 bases between. The germline V gene encodes CDR1 ENHRY and CDR2 SYGVKD. CDR3 region: CAISESRTQPQHF. Here the CDR3 DNA reads TGTGCCATCAGTGAGTCGAGAACTCAGCCCCAGCATTTT.

The rearrangement joins TRBV29-1 to TRBJ2-3, with TRBD1 identical over 8 bases. V lost 4 bases and J lost 4; bases outside the gene matches: 4. The CDR3 contains 13 residues. Germline V lookup: CDR1 SQVTM, CDR2 ANQGSEA. The CDR3 is CSVAQGASDTQYF. Here the CDR3 DNA reads TGCAGCGTTGCGCAGGGGGCTTCAGATACGCAGTATTTT.

This clone was recorded only once. The rearrangement joins TRBV4-1 to TRBJ1-2; D might be TRBD1 (6 bases). V lost 0 bases and J lost 8, with 16 bases in between. This CDR3 region has 15 residues. CDR1 is MGHRA and CDR2 is YSYEKL in the germline V gene. In DNA form, the CDR3 reads TGCGCCAGCAGCCAAGATTACGGGGGGCCGCGGGGCTACACCTTC. Translating it yields CASSQDYGGPRGYTF.

The rearrangement joins TRBV5-1 to TRBJ2-7, with D hard to call. The ends were cut back, 4 bases at V and 1 base at J, with 15 bases in the middle. The CDR3 covers 15 residues. Germline V lookup: CDR1 SGHRS, CDR2 YFSETQ. Written as DNA, the CDR3 is TGCGCCAGCAGCCTCTATAGAGAGGCATCCTACGAGCAGTACTTC. Amino acid sequence: CASSLYREASYEQYF.